The present T cell receptor (beta chain) was sequenced within a study of cytomegalovirus exposure and HLA in healthy donors. The PCR was carried out with 60 Vbeta primers and 13 Jbeta primers. Clones were sequenced by immunoSEQ multiplex PCR, and TCRdb holds only the in-frame ones, with some missing. The table includes 95,000 to 110,000 clones, around 69% detected once. Germline V gene data show CDR1 as SEHNR and CDR2 as FQNEAQ (reference sequence). The CDR3 consists of 13 residues. Trimming took off 5 bases at V and 1 base at J, with 9 bases between the two ends. The receptor's source is a man aged 18 to 29 in good health and CMV-seronegative. Sequencing input: PBMCs. V gene TRBV7-9 combines with J gene TRBJ2-7, with TRBD1 as a possible D gene (5 bases). The CDR3 region is CASSPDNSYEQYF. Here the CDR3 DNA reads TGTGCCAGCAGCCCGGACAATTCCTACGAGCAGTACTTC.